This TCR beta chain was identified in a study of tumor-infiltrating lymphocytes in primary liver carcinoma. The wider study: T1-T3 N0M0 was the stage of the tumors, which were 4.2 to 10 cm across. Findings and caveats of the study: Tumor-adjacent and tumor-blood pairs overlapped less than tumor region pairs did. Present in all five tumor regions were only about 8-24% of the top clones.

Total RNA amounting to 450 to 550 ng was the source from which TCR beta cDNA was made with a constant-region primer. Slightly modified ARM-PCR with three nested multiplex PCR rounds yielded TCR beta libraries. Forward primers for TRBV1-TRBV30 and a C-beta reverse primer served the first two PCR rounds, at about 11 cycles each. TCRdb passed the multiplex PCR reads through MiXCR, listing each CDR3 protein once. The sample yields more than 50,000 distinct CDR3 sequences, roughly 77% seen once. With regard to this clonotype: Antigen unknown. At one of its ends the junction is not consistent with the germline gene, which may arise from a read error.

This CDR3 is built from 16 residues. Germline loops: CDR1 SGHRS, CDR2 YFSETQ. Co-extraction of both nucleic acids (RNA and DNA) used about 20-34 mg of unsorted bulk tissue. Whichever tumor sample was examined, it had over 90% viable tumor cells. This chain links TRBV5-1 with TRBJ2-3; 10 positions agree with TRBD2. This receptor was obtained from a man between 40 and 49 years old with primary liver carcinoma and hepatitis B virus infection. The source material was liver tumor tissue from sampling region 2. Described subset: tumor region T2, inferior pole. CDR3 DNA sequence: TGCGCCAGTAGCTTGGATCCTAGCGGGAGTGGAGATACGCAGTATTTT. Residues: CASSLDPSGSGDTQYF.